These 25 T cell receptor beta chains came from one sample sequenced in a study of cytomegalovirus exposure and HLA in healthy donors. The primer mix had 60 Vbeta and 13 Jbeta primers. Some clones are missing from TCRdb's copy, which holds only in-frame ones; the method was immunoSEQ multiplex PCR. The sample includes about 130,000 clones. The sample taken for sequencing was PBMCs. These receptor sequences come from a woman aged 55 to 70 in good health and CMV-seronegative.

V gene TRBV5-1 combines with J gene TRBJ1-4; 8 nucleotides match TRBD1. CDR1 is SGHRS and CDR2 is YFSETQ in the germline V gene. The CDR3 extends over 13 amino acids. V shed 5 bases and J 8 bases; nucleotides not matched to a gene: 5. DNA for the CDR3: TGCGCCAGCAGACAGGGGGTATGGGAAAAACTGTTTTTT. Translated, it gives CASRQGVWEKLFF.

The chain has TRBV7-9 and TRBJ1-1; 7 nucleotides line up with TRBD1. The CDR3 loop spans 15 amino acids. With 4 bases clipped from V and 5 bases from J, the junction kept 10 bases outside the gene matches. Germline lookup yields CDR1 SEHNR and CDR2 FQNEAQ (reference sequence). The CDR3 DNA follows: TGTGCCAGCAGCTCGAGGAGGGGGCGCGAGACTGAAGCTTTCTTT. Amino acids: CASSSRRGRETEAFF.

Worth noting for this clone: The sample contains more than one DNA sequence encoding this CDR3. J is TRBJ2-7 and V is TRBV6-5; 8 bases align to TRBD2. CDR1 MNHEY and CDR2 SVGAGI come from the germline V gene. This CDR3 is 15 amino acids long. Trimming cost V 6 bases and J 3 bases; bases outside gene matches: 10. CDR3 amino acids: CASRLSGRSLYEQYF. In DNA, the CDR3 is TGTGCCAGCAGACTAAGCGGGAGAAGCCTCTACGAGCAGTACTTC.

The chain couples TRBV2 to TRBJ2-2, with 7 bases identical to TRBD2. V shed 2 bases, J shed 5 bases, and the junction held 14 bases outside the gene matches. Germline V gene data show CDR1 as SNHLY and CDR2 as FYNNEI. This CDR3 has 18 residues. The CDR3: CASSEIDWAGAWTGELFF. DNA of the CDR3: TGTGCCAGCAGTGAAATAGATTGGGCGGGAGCGTGGACCGGGGAGCTGTTTTTT.

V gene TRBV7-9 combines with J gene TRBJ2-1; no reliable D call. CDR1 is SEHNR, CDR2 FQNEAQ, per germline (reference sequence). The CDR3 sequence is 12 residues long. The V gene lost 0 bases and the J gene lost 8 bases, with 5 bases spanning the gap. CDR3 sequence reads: CASSLAWHEQFF. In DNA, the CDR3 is TGTGCCAGCAGCTTAGCGTGGCATGAGCAGTTCTTC.

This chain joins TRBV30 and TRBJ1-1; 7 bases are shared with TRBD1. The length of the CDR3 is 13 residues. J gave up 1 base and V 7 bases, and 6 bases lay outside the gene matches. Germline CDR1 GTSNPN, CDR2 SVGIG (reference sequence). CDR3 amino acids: CASSGQANTEAFF. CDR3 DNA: TGTGCCTCTTCAGGACAGGCGAACACTGAAGCTTTCTTT. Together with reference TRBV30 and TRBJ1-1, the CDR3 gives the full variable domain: SQTIHQWPATLVQPVGSPLSLECTVEGTSNPNLYWYRQAAGRGLQLLFYSVGIGQISSEVPQNLSASRPQDRQFILSSKKLLLSDSGFYLCASSGQANTEAFFGQGTRLTVV.

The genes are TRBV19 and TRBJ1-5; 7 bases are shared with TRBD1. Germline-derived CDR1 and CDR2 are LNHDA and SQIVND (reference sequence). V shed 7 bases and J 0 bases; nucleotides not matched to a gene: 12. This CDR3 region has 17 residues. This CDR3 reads CASTRTGFRYSNQPQHF. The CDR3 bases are TGTGCCAGTACCCGGACAGGATTTAGGTATAGCAATCAGCCCCAGCATTTT.

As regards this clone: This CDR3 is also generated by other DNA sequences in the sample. The DNA for the CDR3 is TGTGCCAGCTCACCACAGGGAGACACTGAAGCTTTCTTT. Its translation is CASSPQGDTEAFF. The genes are TRBV18 and TRBJ1-1; no firm D call. Germline V CDR1 and CDR2: KGHSH, LQKENI. The CDR3 totals 13 residues. V lost 1 base and J lost 3, with 6 bases in between.

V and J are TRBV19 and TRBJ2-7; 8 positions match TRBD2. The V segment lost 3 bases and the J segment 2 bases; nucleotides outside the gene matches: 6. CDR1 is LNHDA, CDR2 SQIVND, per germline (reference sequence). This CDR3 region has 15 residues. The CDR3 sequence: CASSMGSGTTYEQYF. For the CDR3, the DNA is TGTGCCAGTAGTATGGGTAGCGGGACAACCTACGAGCAGTACTTC.

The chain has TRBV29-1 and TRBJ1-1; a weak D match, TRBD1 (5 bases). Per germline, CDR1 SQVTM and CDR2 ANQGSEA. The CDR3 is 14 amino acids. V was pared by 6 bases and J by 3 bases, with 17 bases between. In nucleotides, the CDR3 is TGCAGCGTCCGGGACTTCGGGGGTTACACTGAAGCTTTCTTT. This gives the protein CSVRDFGGYTEAFF.

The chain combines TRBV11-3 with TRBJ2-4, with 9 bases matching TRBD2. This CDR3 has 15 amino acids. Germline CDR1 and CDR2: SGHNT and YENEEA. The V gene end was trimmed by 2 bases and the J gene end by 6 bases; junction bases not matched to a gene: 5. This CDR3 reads CASSLNSGSGNIQYF. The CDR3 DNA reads TGTGCCAGCAGCTTAAATAGCGGGAGTGGAAACATTCAGTACTTC.

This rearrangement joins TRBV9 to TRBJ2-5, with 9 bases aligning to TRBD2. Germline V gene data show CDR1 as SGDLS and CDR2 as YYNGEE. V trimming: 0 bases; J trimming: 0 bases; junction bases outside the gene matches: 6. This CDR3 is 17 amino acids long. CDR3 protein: CASSVGSLAGYQETQYF. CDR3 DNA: TGTGCCAGCAGCGTAGGATCCCTAGCGGGATACCAAGAGACCCAGTACTTC.

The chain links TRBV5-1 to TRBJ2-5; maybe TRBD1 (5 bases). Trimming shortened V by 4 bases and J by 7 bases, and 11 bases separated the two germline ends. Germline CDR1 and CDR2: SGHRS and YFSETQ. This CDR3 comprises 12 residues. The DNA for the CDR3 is TGCGCCAGCAGCCCCACAGGCGGGACCCAGTACTTC. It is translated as CASSPTGGTQYF.

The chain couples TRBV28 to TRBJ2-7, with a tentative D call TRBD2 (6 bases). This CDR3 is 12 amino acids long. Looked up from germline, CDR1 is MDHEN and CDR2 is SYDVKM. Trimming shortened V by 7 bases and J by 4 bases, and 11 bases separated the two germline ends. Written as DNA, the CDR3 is TGTGCCAGCACGGGGGACCTTTACGAGCAGTACTTC. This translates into CASTGDLYEQYF.

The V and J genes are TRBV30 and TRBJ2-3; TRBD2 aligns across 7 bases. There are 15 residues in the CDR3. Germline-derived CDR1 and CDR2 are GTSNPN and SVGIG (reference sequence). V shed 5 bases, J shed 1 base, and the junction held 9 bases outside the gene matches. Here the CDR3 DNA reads TGTGCCTGGGAGGCGCGGGGGTGGGGCACAGATACGCAGTATTTT. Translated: CAWEARGWGTDTQYF. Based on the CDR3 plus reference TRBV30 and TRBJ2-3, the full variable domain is SQTIHQWPATLVQPVGSPLSLECTVEGTSNPNLYWYRQAAGRGLQLLFYSVGIGQISSEVPQNLSASRPQDRQFILSSKKLLLSDSGFYLCAWEARGWGTDTQYFGPGTRLTVL.

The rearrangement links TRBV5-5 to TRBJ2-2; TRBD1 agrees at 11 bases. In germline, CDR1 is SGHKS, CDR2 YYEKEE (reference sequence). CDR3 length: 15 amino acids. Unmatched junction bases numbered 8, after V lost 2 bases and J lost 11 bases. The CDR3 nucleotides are TGTGCCAGCAGCTTAGCGGACAGGGGGCGCCGAGAGCTGTTTTTT. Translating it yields CASSLADRGRRELFF.

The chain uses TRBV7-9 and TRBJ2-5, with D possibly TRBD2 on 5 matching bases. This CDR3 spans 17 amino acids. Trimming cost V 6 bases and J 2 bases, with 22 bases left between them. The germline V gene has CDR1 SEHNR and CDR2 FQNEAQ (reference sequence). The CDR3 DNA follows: TGTGCCAGCAGTCCCGACCCTAACGGAGGCCTGCAAGAGACCCAGTACTTC. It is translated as CASSPDPNGGLQETQYF.

Here the CDR3 reads CASSQVSGSYEQYF. The CDR3 DNA is TGTGCCAGCAGCCAAGTTAGCGGCTCCTACGAGCAGTACTTC. The V gene is TRBV4-2, the J gene TRBJ2-7; weak D call: TRBD2 (6 bases). The germline CDR1 and CDR2 sequences are LGHNA and YNFKEQ. V was shortened by 1 base and J by 0 bases, with 7 bases between the two germline ends. The CDR3 runs to 14 residues.

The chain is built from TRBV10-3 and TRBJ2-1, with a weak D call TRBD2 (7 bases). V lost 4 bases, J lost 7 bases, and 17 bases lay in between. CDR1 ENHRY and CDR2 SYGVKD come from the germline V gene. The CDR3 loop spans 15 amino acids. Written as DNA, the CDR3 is TGTGCCATCAGTGGAGGGAGGGGGGGTGGAAATGAGCAGTTCTTC. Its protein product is CAISGGRGGGNEQFF.

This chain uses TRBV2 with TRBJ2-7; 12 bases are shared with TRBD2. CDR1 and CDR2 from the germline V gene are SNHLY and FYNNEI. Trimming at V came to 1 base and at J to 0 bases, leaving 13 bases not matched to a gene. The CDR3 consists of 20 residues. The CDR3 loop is CASSEVIGGGLAGTSYEQYF. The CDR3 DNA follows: TGTGCCAGCAGTGAAGTTATTGGGGGAGGACTAGCGGGAACCTCCTACGAGCAGTACTTC.

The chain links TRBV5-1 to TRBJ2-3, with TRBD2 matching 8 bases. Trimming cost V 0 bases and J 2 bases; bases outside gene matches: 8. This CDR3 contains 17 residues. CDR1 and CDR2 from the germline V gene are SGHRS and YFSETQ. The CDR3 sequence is CASSLVPAGDLTDTQYF. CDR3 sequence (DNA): TGCGCCAGCAGCTTGGTTCCAGCGGGGGACCTCACAGATACGCAGTATTTT.

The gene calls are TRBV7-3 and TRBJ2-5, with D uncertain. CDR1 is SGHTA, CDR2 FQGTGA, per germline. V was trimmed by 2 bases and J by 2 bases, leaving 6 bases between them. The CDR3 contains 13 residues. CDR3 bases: TGTGCCAGCAGCTTATCCTTACAAGAGACCCAGTACTTC. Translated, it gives CASSLSLQETQYF.

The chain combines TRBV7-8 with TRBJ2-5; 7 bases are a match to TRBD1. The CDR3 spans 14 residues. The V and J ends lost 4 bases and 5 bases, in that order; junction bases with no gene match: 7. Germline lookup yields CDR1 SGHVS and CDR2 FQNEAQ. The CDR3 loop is CASSSRDSTETQYF. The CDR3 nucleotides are TGTGCCAGCAGCTCCCGGGACAGTACGGAGACCCAGTACTTC.

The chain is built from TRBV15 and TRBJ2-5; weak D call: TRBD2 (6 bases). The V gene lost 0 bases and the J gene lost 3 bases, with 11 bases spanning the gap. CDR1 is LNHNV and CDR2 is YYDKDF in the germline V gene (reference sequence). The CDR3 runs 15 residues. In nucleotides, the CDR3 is TGTGCCACCAGCAGAGATCTATGGGGGGAAGAGACCCAGTACTTC. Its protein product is CATSRDLWGEETQYF.

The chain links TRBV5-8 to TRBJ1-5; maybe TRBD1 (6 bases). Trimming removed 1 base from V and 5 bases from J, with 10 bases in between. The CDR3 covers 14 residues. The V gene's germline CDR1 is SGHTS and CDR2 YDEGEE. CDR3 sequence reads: CASSLRGAYQPQHF. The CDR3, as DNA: TGTGCCAGCAGCTTGCGGGGGGCATATCAGCCCCAGCATTTT.